The present TCR beta chain was sequenced within a study of technical replicates of blood from several donors (dated by TCRdb to between 2016 and 2019). Libraries came from the immunoSEQ multiplex PCR assay. Here the immuneACCESS table is served through TCRdb, limited to in-frame sequences with V and J called. Missing clones are a known gap in these copies; in checked studies unresolved V genes cover under half, and the rest lacks a known reason. The sample includes about 12,000 clones, with approximately 96% observed a single time. Roughly 6.7% of the sample rests with the top ten. Concerning this clone itself: There is no known antigen for this receptor. No base-level quality is on record; no much larger clone is a single base apart.

There are 13 amino acids in the CDR3, from cysteine to phenylalanine inclusive. Just the 39-base CDR3 DNA is kept, in frame starting at base 1. CDR1 and CDR2, looked up from the germline V gene (reference sequence), are WNHNN and SYGVQD. Trimming leaves V shorter by 6 bases and J shorter by 5 bases, with the junction holding 4 bases beyond the gene matches. This sequence was found in a human donor in good health. The specimen was PBMCs. The chain joins TRBV10-1 to TRBJ2-1, and TRBD1 aligns with 7 junction nucleotides. The CDR3 sequence is CASSTGQNNEQFF. The bases are TGCGCCAGCAGCACGGGACAGAACAATGAGCAGTTCTTC.